The 19 T cell receptor beta chains presented below share a single source sample, sequenced in a study of T cells in Graves' hyperthyroidism and ophthalmopathy (dated by TCRdb to between 2018 and 2021). Library preparation employed multiplex PCR. Sequencer: Illumina HiSeq 2000. TCR beta CDR3 regions were amplified from RNA transcripts. The first round of RT-PCR for the TCR CDR3 was performed with the HTBI primer set and the Qiagen OneStep RT-PCR kit. Starting from the raw public reads, TCRdb applied fastp trimming at Q25, assembled clones with MiXCR and retained in-frame beta chains. Records with the same CDR3 protein are collapsed into one entry carrying the most frequent genes and DNA. The table for this sample lists 300,000 or so distinct CDR3 sequences; about 20% of them were counted only once. Together, the top ten hold approximately 49% of the sample. Input material: blood. The receptors derive from a woman between 45 and 65 years old with Graves' hyperthyroidism.

This clonotype occurred many times. J is TRBJ2-3 and V is TRBV6-1; D is possibly TRBD2 (6 bases). Per germline, CDR1 MNHNS and CDR2 SASEGT. Trimming removed 11 bases from V and 1 base from J, with 13 bases in between. CDR3 length equals 13 residues. DNA of the CDR3: TGTGCCTCCCGGGACTTCGGCACAGATACGCAGTATTTT. This translates into CASRDFGTDTQYF.

This clonotype came up many times. V and J are TRBV6-2 or TRBV6-3 and TRBJ1-5, with a possible D match to TRBD1 (5 bases). V dropped 0 bases and J dropped 0 bases, with 12 bases sitting between them. CDR1 MNHEY and CDR2 SVGEGT come from the germline V gene. The CDR3 is 17 amino acids. Here the CDR3 DNA reads TGTGCCAGCAGTTACTCGAGGCAGGGATATAGCAATCAGCCCCAGCATTTT. As protein: CASSYSRQGYSNQPQHF.

This clonotype was counted a few times. CDR3 sequence (DNA): TGTGCTAGTGGGGATCCGAGGGGGGGGGCCTTAGAGACCCAGTACTTC. It is translated as CASGDPRGGALETQYF. V and J are TRBV12-5 and TRBJ2-5; perhaps TRBD2 as D (7 bases). The CDR3 has 16 residues. Germline V gives CDR1 LGHNT, CDR2 FRNRAP. Trimming removed 6 bases from V and 4 bases from J, with 21 bases in between.

As concerns this clonotype: An end of the junction does not agree with germline; a read error may underlie this. CDR3 loop: CASSLEGWGRSSSTNTQYF. CDR3 bases: TGTGCCAGCAGCTTAGAAGGGTGGGGCCGATCCTCTAGCACAAATACGCAGTATTTT. The chain joins TRBV7-9 to TRBJ2-3; perhaps D is TRBD1 or TRBD2 (5 bases each). The V gene's germline CDR1 is SEHNR and CDR2 FQNEAQ (reference sequence). This CDR3 is 19 amino acids long. Supplemented by reference TRBV7-9 and TRBJ2-3, the full variable domain reads DTGVSQNPRHKITKRGQNVTFRCDPISEHNRLYWYRQTLGQGPEFLTYFQNEAQLEKSRLLSDRFSAERPKGSFSTLEIQRTEQGDSAMYLCASSLEGWGRSSSTNTQYFGPGTRLTVL.

The chain couples TRBV7-2 to TRBJ1-1, with a possible D match to TRBD1 (6 bases). CDR1 and CDR2 (germline): SGHTA, FQGNSA. This CDR3 is 15 amino acids long. Trimming took 5 bases from V and 4 from J, leaving 17 bases between them. The DNA of the CDR3 is TGTGCCAGCAGCCACTTCAGGGGCCGAGGCACTGAAGCTTTCTTT. Translated, it gives CASSHFRGRGTEAFF. The whole variable domain, filled in from reference TRBV7-2 and TRBJ1-1, reads GAGVSQSPSNKVTEKGKDVELRCDPISGHTALYWYRQSLGQGLEFLIYFQGNSAPDKSGLPSDRFSAERTGGSVSTLTIQRTQQEDSAVYLCASSHFRGRGTEAFFGQGTRLTVV.

The table lists this clonotype with a few counts. The chain combines TRBV7-9 with TRBJ1-1; D is unclear. The V and J ends lost 3 bases and 0 bases respectively, with 11 bases between them. From germline, CDR1 is SEHNR and CDR2 FQNEAQ (reference sequence). The CDR3 totals 15 residues. The CDR3 here is CASSLGPNMNTEAFF. CDR3 coding DNA: TGTGCCAGCAGCTTGGGCCCCAATATGAACACTGAAGCTTTCTTT. Combining the CDR3 with reference TRBV7-9 and TRBJ1-1 gives the whole variable domain DTGVSQNPRHKITKRGQNVTFRCDPISEHNRLYWYRQTLGQGPEFLTYFQNEAQLEKSRLLSDRFSAERPKGSFSTLEIQRTEQGDSAMYLCASSLGPNMNTEAFFGQGTRLTVV.

The table lists this clonotype with many counts. The gene calls are TRBV7-8 and TRBJ2-3, with D possibly being TRBD2 (5 bases). Germline V gives CDR1 SGHVS, CDR2 FQNEAQ. This CDR3 spans 14 amino acids. Trimming cost V 3 bases and J 2 bases, with 9 bases left between them. Here the CDR3 DNA reads TGTGCCAGCAGCTTCGGACTGTCCACAGATACGCAGTATTTT. It codes for CASSFGLSTDTQYF.

This clonotype was picked up many times. This chain links TRBV20-1 with TRBJ2-1; 9 bases line up with TRBD2. Germline assignment: CDR1 DFQATT and CDR2 SNEGSKA (reference sequence). This CDR3 comprises 16 residues. Trimming at V came to 5 bases and at J to 6 bases, leaving 14 bases not matched to a gene. In nucleotides, the CDR3 is TGCAGTGCTGATTCCACTAATAGCGGGAGTCCCAATGAGCAGTTCTTC. It yields the protein CSADSTNSGSPNEQFF.

The chain has TRBV24-1 and TRBJ1-2, with D unclear. This CDR3 contains 14 residues. With 11 bases removed from V and 8 bases from J, the gap between germline ends came to 23 bases. Germline V CDR1 and CDR2: KGHDR, SFDVKD. CDR3: CAKATLFTLRGYTF. The CDR3 nucleotides are TGTGCCAAGGCCACTCTTTTCACTCTTCGGGGCTACACCTTC.

The chain couples TRBV12-3 or TRBV12-4 to TRBJ2-1, with D tentatively TRBD1 (6 bases). This CDR3 is built from 14 residues. V was trimmed by 7 bases and J by 1 base, leaving 11 bases between them. CDR3 bases: TGTGCCAGCACCTTAGGGGGTTCCTACAATGAGCAGTTCTTC. Translation gives CASTLGGSYNEQFF.

This clonotype has more than one count but fewer than ten. The chain has TRBV4-1 and TRBJ2-7; 11 positions match TRBD2. This CDR3 is built from 16 residues. V trimming: 1 base; J trimming: 1 base; junction bases outside the gene matches: 3. Germline V gives CDR1 MGHRA, CDR2 YSYEKL. The CDR3 bases are TGCGCCAGCAGCCAAGCCCTAGCGGGGGGTTCCTACGAGCAGTACTTC. Translation gives CASSQALAGGSYEQYF.

In its sample, this clonotype was seen many times. This chain connects TRBV3-1 to TRBJ2-2, with 9 bases that match TRBD2. CDR3 length equals 15 residues. V lost 4 bases to trimming and J lost 6 bases; unmatched junction nucleotides: 6. Germline CDR1 and CDR2: LGHDT and YNNKEL (reference sequence). This chain's CDR3 is CASSRSGGASGELFF. The CDR3 region has the DNA TGTGCCAGCAGCCGTAGCGGGGGCGCGTCCGGGGAGCTGTTTTTT.

The J gene is TRBJ1-4, the V gene TRBV5-1, with TRBD1 as a possible D gene (6 bases). Looked up from germline, CDR1 is SGHRS and CDR2 is YFSETQ. The V end lost 4 bases, the J end lost 0 bases, and 13 bases lay between the germline ends. The length of the CDR3 is 16 residues. DNA of the CDR3: TGCGCCAGCAGCCGCGGACAGTACCCAACTAATGAAAAACTGTTTTTT. This codes for CASSRGQYPTNEKLFF.

This clonotype was seen repeatedly, ten times or more. This chain links TRBV7-3 with TRBJ2-5, with a tentative D call TRBD1 (6 bases). The CDR3 extends over 16 amino acids. Trimming took off 2 bases at V and 4 bases at J, with 17 bases between the two ends. From germline, CDR1 is SGHTA and CDR2 FQGTGA. Here the CDR3 DNA reads TGTGCCAGCAGCTTATTAGGTCAGGGGAACGGAGAGACCCAGTACTTC. Translated, it gives CASSLLGQGNGETQYF.

The chain carries TRBV2 and TRBJ2-5; D uncertain. The CDR3 is 12 residues long. The V end was cut by 5 bases, the J end by 5 bases, with 9 bases between. Germline V CDR1 and CDR2: SNHLY, FYNNEI. The CDR3 sequence is CASSRWSETQYF. CDR3 DNA: TGTGCCAGCAGTCGATGGTCGGAGACCCAGTACTTC.

The chain employs TRBV7-2 and TRBJ1-2; D is unresolved. The length of the CDR3 is 13 residues. The V end lost 1 base, the J end lost 8 bases, and 11 bases lay between the germline ends. Germline V gene data show CDR1 as SGHTA and CDR2 as FQGNSA. In nucleotides, the CDR3 is TGTGCCAGCAGCTTAGGGACCGGGCGAGGCTACACCTTC. Translation gives CASSLGTGRGYTF.

This clonotype was seen more than once but under ten times. V usage is TRBV6-1 and J usage is TRBJ1-5; D is perhaps TRBD1 (5 bases). Germline CDR1 reads MNHNS; CDR2 reads SASEGT. CDR3 length equals 15 residues. V was shortened by 7 bases and J by 2 bases, with 15 bases between the two germline ends. The CDR3 region has the DNA TGTGCCAGCATTTTCCAGGGTGTAGGCAATCAGCCCCAGCATTTT. Translation: CASIFQGVGNQPQHF.

This clonotype was seen ten or more times. This chain connects TRBV2 to TRBJ1-1, with D perhaps matching TRBD1 (6 bases). V lost 3 bases and J 5 bases, leaving 13 bases between the germline ends. This CDR3 is built from 14 residues. CDR1 and CDR2 (germline): SNHLY, FYNNEI. The DNA of the CDR3 is TGTGCCAGCAGTGACGAGGGGGGAGGGACTGAAGCTTTCTTT. Its protein is CASSDEGGGTEAFF.

Many counts were recorded for this clonotype. The V call is TRBV2, the J call TRBJ1-5; 9 bases line up with TRBD1. V shed 5 bases and J 7 bases; nucleotides not matched to a gene: 15. From germline, CDR1 is SNHLY and CDR2 FYNNEI. This CDR3 is built from 17 residues. This CDR3 reads CASSRLPGTGMEQPQHF. In nucleotides, the CDR3 is TGTGCCAGCAGTCGTCTTCCCGGGACAGGGATGGAACAGCCCCAGCATTTT.